The following is a T cell receptor beta chain sequence with its context. Its cognate antigen has yet to be identified. The input lacks base qualities; no much larger clone sits a single base away. V is pared back by 7 bases and J by 0 bases, with 13 bases lying between the germline termini. For CDR1 and CDR2, the germline V gene (reference sequence) lists MNHNY and SVGAGI. From the cysteine up to the phenylalanine, the CDR3 has a length of 15 residues. The entry retains the CDR3 DNA only, 45 bases that are in frame from base 1. The time point label, read with the paper, signifies: peripheral blood 6 weeks after treatment start. The cohort included some 30 patients with locally advanced or metastatic urothelial carcinoma who were treated at Memorial Sloan Kettering on a trial protocol. Peripheral blood mononuclear cells were collected pretreatment and during treatment, with between 1 and 8 total time points obtained per patient. The Qiagen DNeasy Blood extraction kit was used to purify genomic DNA from total PBMCs and tumor samples. PBMCs were collected pretreatment and during treatment, and were isolated and stored as previously described.

The data were taken from a study of PD-L1 blockade in urothelial cancer (dated by TCRdb to the late 2010s). As for the study more broadly: Every patient began therapy at some point between 2014 and 2015 and was given atezolizumab 1,200 mg intravenously every 3 weeks. About 90% of the roughly 30 patients were males with bladder-origin urothelial cancer, and about 65% of the roughly 29 reported a prior smoking history. Patients had an ECOG performance status of 0 or 1 and had received between 0 and 3 prior chemotherapy regimens. Blood samples were analyzed 3 weeks after the start of treatment (second dose) and 6 weeks after the start of treatment. Blood samples gave median yields of roughly 150,000 T cells and over 80,000 unique TCRs, along with a median clonality of approximately 0.084. Somatic, immune and clinical correlates of response to PD-L1 blockade with atezolizumab in urothelial cancer were the focus of an exploratory multi-omic analysis. Pretreatment tumor samples, along with matched peripheral blood serially collected before and after atezolizumab treatment, were subjected to TCR sequencing. Durable clinical benefit meant progression-free survival longer than 6 months, and TCR features were also tested against progression-free and overall survival. In the same patients, whole exome sequencing and RNA sequencing of pretreatment tumors were performed in addition to TCR sequencing. Nine patients achieved durable clinical benefit and about 19 did not. Just over 28 patients had pretreatment blood TCR-seq, about 25 had at least one posttreatment blood collection, and about 25 had tumor TCR-seq.

General study outcomes and caveats: Greater expansion of tumor-associated TCR clones in peripheral blood 3 weeks after the start of treatment was observed in patients with durable benefit (n of about 20, p = 0.022). Improved progression-free and overall survival was found to be associated with pretreatment peripheral blood TCR clonality below the median. Because the sample size was small (n = 29) and many of the analyses were exploratory, the results are meant to be hypothesis-generating.

Each PCR received spiked-in synthetic TCR analog templates so that absolute template abundance could be estimated from read counts. The immunoSEQ assay was used to amplify TCRbeta CDR3 regions from genomic DNA with bias-controlled V and J gene primers. Sequencing of rearranged TCRbeta segments was performed at approximately 20X coverage. As for the authors' bioinformatics: Clustering was used to correct sequencing errors, and CDR3s were annotated against IMGT so that V, D and J genes could be assigned. Only productive TCRbeta rearrangements were used in downstream analyses, excluding out-of-frame or stop-codon sequences. Clonality was calculated as one minus the Shannon entropy normalized by the log of the number of unique productive sequences. Fisher's exact test with Benjamini-Hochberg correction, at a threshold of adjusted p below 0.01, was used to find clones that differed between time points or between blood and tumor. The table comes from immuneACCESS by way of TCRdb, which keeps in-frame sequences with V and J called. Part of the clones is missing from these tables; in studies checked, under half for an unresolved V gene and the rest for unknown reasons. The V and J calls and clone size are taken from that table; D and trimming were inferred from the DNA. The sample table shows about 36,000 clones, and approximately 84% are seen once. Roughly a tenth of the sample lies in the top ten.

The sequence is built from TRBV6-6 and TRBJ2-1; a tentative D call is TRBD2 (6 bases match). This TCR derives from a man in his forties with urothelial cancer. The sequenced sample was PBMCs, obtained around atezolizumab (anti-PD-L1) treatment. The nucleotides read TGTGCCAGCAAACAGGAGACTAGCTCCTACAATGAGCAGTTCTTC. This yields the protein CASKQETSSYNEQFF.